What follows are 21 T cell receptor beta chains derived from one specimen sequenced in a study of blood T cell repertoires in COVID-19 (dated by TCRdb to 2019 to 2021). Library preparation used the immunoSEQ multiplex PCR assay. Imported from immuneACCESS, the table was reduced by TCRdb to in-frame sequences with V and J called. These copies leave out some clones; in studies compared against another copy, an unresolved V gene accounts for under half, and the cause of the remainder is not known. Recorded for this sample are about 300,000 clones; around 90% of them occurred a single time. Jointly, the top ten make up roughly 6.5% of the sample. Sequencing was performed on peripheral blood. Every receptor here comes from a young man who had recovered from COVID-19.

As to this clone: Within the sample, other DNA sequences also encode this same CDR3. The chain joins TRBV6-1 to TRBJ1-1, with 7 bases that match TRBD1. Germline trimming cut 1 base from V and 5 bases from J; bases unmatched to any gene: 10. The CDR3 covers 16 residues. Germline CDR1 MNHNS, CDR2 SASEGT. The CDR3 DNA follows: TGTGCCAGCAGTGAAGTCGCAGGGGGAAGGGGTACTGAAGCTTTCTTT. Translated, it gives CASSEVAGGRGTEAFF.

The V call is TRBV9, the J call TRBJ2-1; 13 bases match TRBD2. There are 17 residues in the CDR3. The V gene end was trimmed by 4 bases and the J gene end by 5 bases; junction bases not matched to a gene: 9. CDR1 is SGDLS and CDR2 is YYNGEE in the germline V gene. The CDR3 sequence: CASSSRLAGGSHNEQFF. The CDR3, as DNA: TGTGCCAGCAGCTCCCGACTAGCGGGGGGTTCACACAATGAGCAGTTCTTC. Full variable domain (outside the CDR3, taken from reference TRBV9 and TRBJ2-1): DSGVTQTPKHLITATGQRVTLRCSPRSGDLSVYWYQQSLDQGLQFLIQYYNGEERAKGNILERFSAQQFPDLHSELNLSSLELGDSALYFCASSSRLAGGSHNEQFFGPGTRLTVL.

V usage is TRBV9 and J usage is TRBJ2-7, with 7 nucleotides matching TRBD2. Losses at the gene ends were 3 bases for V and 2 bases for J; bases not matched to a gene: 8. CDR1 and CDR2 from the germline V gene are SGDLS and YYNGEE. This CDR3 spans 15 amino acids. The CDR3 region is CASSASLGTTYEQYF. Here the CDR3 DNA reads TGTGCCAGCAGCGCCTCCCTCGGGACTACCTACGAGCAGTACTTC.

The chain uses TRBV5-1 and TRBJ2-4; TRBD2 matches at 10 bases. The ends lost 3 bases at V and 11 bases at J; junction bases unmatched: 8. Germline CDR1 is SGHRS and CDR2 is YFSETQ. The CDR3 is made up of 14 amino acids. CDR3 protein: CASSSGLAGVVQYF. CDR3 DNA: TGCGCCAGCAGCTCTGGGCTAGCGGGGGTAGTTCAGTACTTC. Full variable domain (outside the CDR3, taken from reference TRBV5-1 and TRBJ2-4): KAGVTQTPRYLIKTRGQQVTLSCSPISGHRSVSWYQQTPGQGLQFLFEYFSETQRNKGNFPGRFSGRQFSNSRSEMNVSTLELGDSALYLCASSSGLAGVVQYFGAGTRLSVL.

This clone has just a few counts. The DNA of the CDR3 is TGTGCCAGCAGTTATTGGCAGAACACTGAAGCTTTCTTT. It codes for CASSYWQNTEAFF. This chain links TRBV6-2 or TRBV6-3 with TRBJ1-1, with D unresolved. Looked up from germline, CDR1 is MNHEY and CDR2 is SVGEGT. This CDR3 has 13 amino acids. V gave up 3 bases and J gave up 1 base, with 6 bases separating them.

V gene TRBV5-1 combines with J gene TRBJ2-5; TRBD2 matches at 8 bases. Germline V gives CDR1 SGHRS, CDR2 YFSETQ. This CDR3 spans 16 amino acids. The junction had 6 bases not matched to a gene; V was cut back by 2 bases and J by 0 bases. The CDR3 DNA is TGCGCCAGCAGCTTTACCGGGGGGGAGTACCAAGAGACCCAGTACTTC. Translated: CASSFTGGEYQETQYF.

The J gene is TRBJ1-5, the V gene TRBV19; 10 nucleotides align to TRBD1. From germline, CDR1 is LNHDA and CDR2 SQIVND (reference sequence). The CDR3 runs to 19 residues. V lost 3 bases and J lost 1; bases outside the gene matches: 12. The CDR3, as DNA: TGTGCCAGTAGTATCGGAGGGGACAGGGGCTATTGGAGCAATCAGCCCCAGCATTTT. Protein sequence: CASSIGGDRGYWSNQPQHF.

The chain recombines TRBV6-5 with TRBJ1-6; D is unclear. From germline, CDR1 is MNHEY and CDR2 SVGAGI. Trimming stripped 7 bases from V and 7 bases from J, with 11 bases between. This CDR3 is 13 amino acids long. CDR3 coding DNA: TGTGCCAGCAACCAGGCGGGGAATTCACCCCTCCACTTT. It encodes CASNQAGNSPLHF.

This clone was recorded once. The chain recombines TRBV7-8 with TRBJ2-5, with 8 bases that match TRBD2. In germline, CDR1 is SGHVS, CDR2 FQNEAQ. Losses at the gene ends were 1 base for V and 5 bases for J; bases not matched to a gene: 6. This CDR3 comprises 15 residues. This chain's CDR3 is CASSLEGTSWETQYF. DNA for the CDR3: TGTGCCAGCAGCTTAGAAGGGACTAGTTGGGAGACCCAGTACTTC.

This rearrangement joins TRBV15 to TRBJ1-1; 8 bases are shared with TRBD1. The CDR3 extends over 13 amino acids. The trim removed 10 bases at V and 2 bases at J, leaving 6 bases unmatched. The germline CDR1 and CDR2 sequences are LNHNV and YYDKDF (reference sequence). The CDR3 loop is CASGQGRNTEAFF. As DNA, the CDR3 is TGTGCCAGCGGACAGGGACGAAACACTGAAGCTTTCTTT.

This clone was observed a few times. The chain joins TRBV2 to TRBJ1-2; 9 bases line up with TRBD1. Germline V gene sequence: CDR1 SNHLY, CDR2 FYNNEI. V shed 2 bases and J 7 bases; nucleotides not matched to a gene: 20. There are 19 residues in the CDR3. The DNA for the CDR3 is TGTGCCAGCAGTGAATTAATACTTGTATGGACCGGGACAGGGTCTGGCTACACCTTC. Translation: CASSELILVWTGTGSGYTF.

This clone appeared once. This chain joins TRBV7-9 and TRBJ2-2; 8 bases agree with TRBD1. From germline, CDR1 is SEHNR and CDR2 FQNEAQ (reference sequence). J lost 1 base, V lost 4 bases, and 5 bases had no gene match. The CDR3 sequence is 16 residues long. CDR3 nucleotide sequence: TGTGCCAGCAGCTCTCCTGGGACAGGGAACACCGGGGAGCTGTTTTTT. Its protein product is CASSSPGTGNTGELFF.

The V call is TRBV7-9, the J call TRBJ2-1; D gene unclear. Germline CDR1 SEHNR, CDR2 FQNEAQ (reference sequence). The CDR3 is 13 residues long. V lost 7 bases to trimming and J lost 7 bases, with 14 bases between them. The CDR3 loop is CASNSSPENEQFF. Here the CDR3 DNA reads TGTGCCAGCAACTCATCACCTGAGAATGAGCAGTTCTTC.

V gene TRBV7-9 combines with J gene TRBJ2-1, with D possibly matching TRBD1 (6 bases). This CDR3 region has 15 residues. Germline loops: CDR1 SEHNR, CDR2 FQNEAQ (reference sequence). Trimming stripped 1 base from V and 7 bases from J, with 14 bases between. The CDR3 DNA reads as TGTGCCAGCAGCTTAGGGGCGGAAAGGGGGAATGAGCAGTTCTTC. Protein product: CASSLGAERGNEQFF.

Of note for this clone: At one end the junction does not follow the germline gene, possibly because of a read error. The chain uses TRBV7-8 and TRBJ1-6; D gene ambiguous. Germline assignment: CDR1 SGHVS and CDR2 FQNEAQ. The CDR3 spans 17 residues. The CDR3 DNA reads as TGTGCCAGCAGCTTAAACCCTCGAGCCTCCGATAATTCACCCCTCCACTTT. The encoded protein is CASSLNPRASDNSPLHF.

The chain combines TRBV15 with TRBJ1-2; D possibly corresponds to TRBD1 (6 bases). Trimming removed 0 bases from V and 8 bases from J, with 13 bases in between. The CDR3 covers 14 residues. Per germline, CDR1 LNHNV and CDR2 YYDKDF (reference sequence). CDR3 amino acids: CATSRDPGAGGYTF. CDR3 nucleotides: TGTGCCACCAGCAGAGATCCAGGGGCGGGCGGCTACACCTTC.

The V call is TRBV6-5, the J call TRBJ2-5, with D tentatively TRBD1 (5 bases). The CDR3 is 14 amino acids. Germline lookup yields CDR1 MNHEY and CDR2 SVGAGI. V shed 6 bases and J shed 8 bases, with 19 bases lying between them. The CDR3: CASRGAVGISTQYF. The DNA of the CDR3 is TGTGCCAGCAGAGGGGCGGTTGGGATAAGCACCCAGTACTTC.

The rearrangement joins TRBV5-1 to TRBJ2-1; D is uncertain. V lost 2 bases and J 8 bases, leaving 14 bases between the germline ends. CDR1 is SGHRS and CDR2 is YFSETQ in the germline V gene. CDR3 length: 14 amino acids. The CDR3 nucleotides are TGCGCCAGCAGCTTCATTGCATTAGAGGATGAGCAGTTCTTC. Encoded protein: CASSFIALEDEQFF. The variable domain in full, with the rest retrieved from reference TRBV5-1 and TRBJ2-1, is KAGVTQTPRYLIKTRGQQVTLSCSPISGHRSVSWYQQTPGQGLQFLFEYFSETQRNKGNFPGRFSGRQFSNSRSEMNVSTLELGDSALYLCASSFIALEDEQFFGPGTRLTVL.

This rearrangement joins TRBV6-5 to TRBJ1-1; 7 bases match TRBD1. Germline CDR1 MNHEY, CDR2 SVGAGI. The CDR3 sequence is 15 residues long. J was trimmed by 0 bases and V by 1 base; bases with no gene match: 2. The CDR3 loop reads CASSYYDRVNTEAFF. In nucleotides, the CDR3 is TGTGCCAGCAGTTACTACGACAGGGTGAACACTGAAGCTTTCTTT.

The rearrangement joins TRBV3-1 (or the pseudogene TRBV3-2) to TRBJ2-7; 9 bases align to TRBD1. Unmatched junction bases numbered 10, after V lost 6 bases and J lost 7 bases. CDR3 size: 14 residues. CDR1 is LGHDT, CDR2 YNNKEL, per germline (reference sequence). CDR3 nucleotides: TGTGCCAGCAGTAGAGGACAGGGGTTCCTGGAGCAGTACTTC. The encoded protein is CASSRGQGFLEQYF.

This clone was seen only a few times. V gene TRBV10-3 combines with J gene TRBJ2-7, with 9 nucleotides matching TRBD1. Per the germline V gene, CDR1 is ENHRY and CDR2 is SYGVKD. CDR3 length: 17 residues. The V gene end was trimmed by 7 bases and the J gene end by 1 base; junction bases not matched to a gene: 14. The CDR3 coding sequence is TGTGCCATCAAAAATCCGGTGGGACAGGGTATTTCCTACGAGCAGTACTTC. This sequence encodes CAIKNPVGQGISYEQYF.